Each of the 7 T cell receptor beta chains below was sequenced from the same sample in a study of T cell clusters in autoimmune cytopenias. TRB was amplified by touch-down multiplex PCR, primer pools A and B combined. Following a re-call of the multiplex PCR reads, TCRdb has one entry per CDR3 protein and lacks DNA. The table lists 7,800 or so distinct CDR3 sequences. Some 39,000 genome equivalents of blood DNA were amplified for TRB. The sequenced sample was peripheral blood. The receptor set was obtained from a human donor with an autoimmune cytopenia or autoimmune hepatitis (not recorded which).

The chain links TRBV19 to TRBJ2-7; the D call of TRBD1 rests on TCRdb alone, since no DNA is present to check it. Germline V gene lookup returns CDR1 LNHDA and CDR2 SQIVND (reference sequence). The CDR3 is 14 residues long. This chain's CDR3 is CATTSDTLSYEQYF.

J is TRBJ1-6 and V is TRBV6-5; without DNA, the TCRdb call of TRBD1 cannot be checked. Per the germline V gene, CDR1 is MNHEY and CDR2 is SVGAGI. This CDR3 has 14 amino acids. CDR3 region: CASRLSLGPSPLHF.

This clonotype registers medium-sized by frequency. The genes are TRBV30 and TRBJ2-6; the TCRdb D gene call, TRBD1, has no DNA to confirm it. Germline V lookup: CDR1 GTSNPN, CDR2 SVGIG (reference sequence). This CDR3 is built from 14 residues. CDR3 in amino acids: CAWSKGAGANVLTF.

The V gene is TRBV21-1, the J gene TRBJ1-6; the TCRdb D gene call, TRBD1, has no DNA to confirm it. TRBV21-1 is annotated as a pseudogene. There are 20 residues in the CDR3. CDR3 region: CASSKGGDRGIVFSSSPLHF.

This clonotype shows up as medium-sized by frequency. V usage is TRBV24-1 and J usage is TRBJ2-1; the TCRdb call, TRBD1, lacks DNA for checking. Germline-derived CDR1 and CDR2 are KGHDR and SFDVKD. CDR3 size: 15 residues. The CDR3 sequence: CATSPTGKSYNEQFF.

This clonotype is deemed medium-sized by its frequency. J is TRBJ2-7 and V is TRBV19; TCRdb's assignment of TRBD1 cannot be checked, as there is no DNA. This CDR3 region has 14 residues. Looked up from germline, CDR1 is LNHDA and CDR2 is SQIVND (reference sequence). The CDR3 is CASSLRDRGNEQYF.

V and J are TRBV7-2 and TRBJ2-2; TCRdb outputs TRBD1, but without DNA this stays unchecked. Germline CDR1 reads SGHTA; CDR2 reads FQGNSA. The CDR3 sequence is 16 residues long. The CDR3 protein is CASSFATGVGTGELFF.